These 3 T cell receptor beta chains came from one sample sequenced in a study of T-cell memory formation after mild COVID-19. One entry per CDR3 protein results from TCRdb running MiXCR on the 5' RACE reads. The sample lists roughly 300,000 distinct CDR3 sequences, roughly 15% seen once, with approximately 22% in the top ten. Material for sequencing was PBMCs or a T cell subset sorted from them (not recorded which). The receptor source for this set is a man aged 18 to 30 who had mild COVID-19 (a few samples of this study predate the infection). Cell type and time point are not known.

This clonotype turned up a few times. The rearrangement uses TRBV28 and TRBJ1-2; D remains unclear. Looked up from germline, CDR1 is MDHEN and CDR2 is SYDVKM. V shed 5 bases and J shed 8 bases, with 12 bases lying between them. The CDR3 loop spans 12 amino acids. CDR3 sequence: CASSPPLGGYTF. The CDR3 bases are TGTGCCAGCAGTCCTCCCCTGGGGGGCTACACCTTC.

The CDR3 bases are TGTGCCAGCAGCCCCGGGACATCTCTTACTACTAACTATGGCTACACCTTC. This codes for CASSPGTSLTTNYGYTF. V usage is TRBV11-1 and J usage is TRBJ1-2; a possible D gene is TRBD1 (6 bases). V lost 5 bases, J lost 0 bases, and 19 bases lay in between. Germline V gene data show CDR1 as SGHAT and CDR2 as FQDESV (reference sequence). This CDR3 is 17 amino acids long.

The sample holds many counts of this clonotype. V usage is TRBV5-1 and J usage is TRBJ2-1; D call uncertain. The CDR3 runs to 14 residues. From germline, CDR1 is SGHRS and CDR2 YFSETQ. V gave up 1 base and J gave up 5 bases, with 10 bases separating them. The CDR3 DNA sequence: TGCGCCAGCAGCTTGACAGCCGCGAACAATGAGCAGTTCTTC. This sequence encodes CASSLTAANNEQFF.